This T cell receptor (beta chain) was observed in a study of identical twins. On this clonotype: The antigen is not known.

The V gene's germline CDR1 is SGHAT and CDR2 FQNNGV. V gave up 5 bases and J gave up 5 bases, with 18 bases separating them. This CDR3 region has 15 residues. From the 5' RACE reads, TCRdb called clonotypes with MiXCR, one entry per CDR3 protein. Of more than 650,000 distinct CDR3 sequences in the sample, 5.5% to 6.5% are singletons; the top ten hold roughly 2%. Whole-study results and caveats: Conclusions were drawn cross-sectionally by statistical analysis, without following the same donors. The study found that models underestimated out-of-frame TCR alpha sharing in monozygotic twins. Shared out-of-frame alpha sequences (those common to twins) showed excess low generation probability.

The sample consisted of naive T cells sorted from blood. This clonotype was obtained from a man aged 18 to 29 in good health. The J gene is TRBJ2-5, the V gene TRBV11-2, with D hard to call. This chain's CDR3 is CASSPLARNGETQYF. The CDR3 bases are TGTGCCAGCAGCCCCCTCGCACGGAACGGTGAGACCCAGTACTTC.